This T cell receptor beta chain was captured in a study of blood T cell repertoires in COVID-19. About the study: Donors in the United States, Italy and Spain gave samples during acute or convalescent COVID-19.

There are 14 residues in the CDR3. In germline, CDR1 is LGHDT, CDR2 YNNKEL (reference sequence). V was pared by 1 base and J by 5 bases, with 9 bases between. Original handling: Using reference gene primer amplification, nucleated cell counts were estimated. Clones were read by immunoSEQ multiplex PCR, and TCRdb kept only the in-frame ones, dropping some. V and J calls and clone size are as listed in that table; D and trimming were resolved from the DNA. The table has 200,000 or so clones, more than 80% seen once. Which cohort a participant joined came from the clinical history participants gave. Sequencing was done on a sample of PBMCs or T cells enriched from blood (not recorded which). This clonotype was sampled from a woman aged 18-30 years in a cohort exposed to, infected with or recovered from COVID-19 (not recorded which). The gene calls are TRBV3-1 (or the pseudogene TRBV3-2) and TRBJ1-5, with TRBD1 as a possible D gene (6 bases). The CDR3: CASSQGTDYQPQHF. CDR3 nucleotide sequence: TGTGCCAGCAGCCAAGGGACAGATTATCAGCCCCAGCATTTT.